Listed below are T cell receptor beta chains from one sample, sequenced in a study of T cells in Graves' hyperthyroidism and ophthalmopathy. One entry per CDR3 protein results from TCRdb running MiXCR on the multiplex PCR reads. The sample holds about 840,000 distinct CDR3 sequences, roughly 40% seen once. What was sequenced was blood. Receptors were obtained from a man between 18 and 29 years old with Graves' hyperthyroidism. CDR3s include the opening cysteine and the closing phenylalanine or tryptophan. Fields, in order: D gene, CDR3 length, clone size, V gene, J gene, CDR3 protein, CDR3 DNA. D genes are given only for firm matches. Clone size is given for some rows only: seen once, a few or many times, or a class if the clone is expanded.

>-|13|few|TRBV6-6|TRBJ2-7
CASRKQGTGEQYF
TGTGCCAGCAGGAAACAGGGAACAGGCGAGCAGTACTTC
>-|14|-|TRBV7-6|TRBJ1-1
CASSLESGGTEAFF
TGTGCCAGCAGCTTAGAGAGTGGAGGGACTGAAGCTTTCTTT
>-|13|many|TRBV2|TRBJ1-1
CASTGFVTVEAFF
TGTGCCAGCACTGGATTCGTGACAGTTGAAGCTTTCTTT
>-|15|-|TRBV19|TRBJ1-1
CASRNPGRPNTEAFF
TGTGCCAGTAGAAACCCGGGACGCCCGAACACTGAAGCTTTCTTT
>-|14|-|TRBV12-3/TRBV12-4|TRBJ2-2
CASDHRETTGELFF
TGTGCCAGCGATCACAGGGAAACCACCGGGGAGCTGTTTTTT
>TRBD1|13|many|TRBV19|TRBJ1-1
CASSADRMTEAFF
TGTGCCAGTAGTGCGGACAGGATGACTGAAGCTTTCTTT
>-|15|-|TRBV5-1|TRBJ1-2
CASSPPGGGNYGYTF
TGCGCCAGCAGCCCCCCTGGTGGGGGGAACTATGGCTACACCTTC
>-|13|-|TRBV7-3|TRBJ1-5
CASSPWDQETQHF
TGTGCCAGCAGCCCGTGGGACCAAGAGACCCAGCATTTT
>-|11|-|TRBV29-1|TRBJ1-1
CSLGENTEAFF
TGCAGTTTAGGGGAGAACACTGAAGCTTTCTTT
>TRBD2|17|few|TRBV6-5|TRBJ2-2
CASSYSMTGGSTGELFF
TGTGCCAGCAGTTACTCGATGACGGGAGGTAGCACCGGGGAGCTGTTTTTT
>TRBD1|13|-|TRBV2|TRBJ2-7
CASSGTDREEQYF
TGTGCCAGCAGTGGAACCGACAGGGAGGAGCAGTACTTC
>-|13|-|TRBV7-3|TRBJ2-2
CASSYRTTGELFF
TGTGCCAGCAGTTACCGGACTACCGGGGAGCTGTTTTTT
>-|16|-|TRBV6-5|TRBJ1-5
CASSPPTSYSNQPQHF
TGTGCCAGCAGCCCGCCGACAAGTTATAGCAATCAGCCCCAGCATTTT
>TRBD2|15|few|TRBV2|TRBJ2-7
CASSGTSGRSYEQYF
TGTGCCAGCAGTGGGACTAGCGGAAGATCCTACGAGCAGTACTTC
>-|15|-|TRBV7-2|TRBJ1-6
CASSPQGGVNSPLHF
TGTGCCAGCAGCCCTCAGGGAGGGGTCAATTCACCCCTCCACTTT
>TRBD1|12|many|TRBV7-2|TRBJ1-1
CASSLVGQKAFF
TGTGCCAGCAGCTTAGTGGGACAGAAAGCTTTCTTT
>TRBD1|14|-|TRBV12-3/TRBV12-4|TRBJ1-4
CASSPDRGGEKLFF
TGTGCCAGCAGTCCTGACAGGGGAGGAGAAAAACTGTTTTTT
>-|15|-|TRBV9|TRBJ2-7
CASSPTGRLVDEQYF
TGTGCCAGCAGCCCCACAGGGAGATTGGTGGACGAGCAGTACTTC
>TRBD1|15|few|TRBV20-1|TRBJ2-7
CSANHRDRAHYEQYF
TGCAGTGCTAACCACCGGGACAGGGCTCACTACGAGCAGTACTTC
>-|16|-|TRBV7-2|TRBJ1-3
CASSLGAPAGGNTIYF
TGTGCCAGCAGCTTAGGAGCCCCCGCCGGGGGAAACACCATATATTTT
>-|13|few|TRBV4-1|TRBJ2-7
CASSHGTSYEQYF
TGCGCCAGCAGCCACGGGACTTCCTACGAGCAGTACTTC
>-|12|once|TRBV25-1|TRBJ2-7
CAWGLPGNEQYF
TGTGCCTGGGGCCTCCCGGGGAACGAGCAGTACTTC
>-|15|few|TRBV9|TRBJ2-5
CASSDPLGREETQYF
TGTGCCAGCAGCGACCCCCTGGGCAGGGAAGAGACCCAGTACTTC
>-|16|-|TRBV25-1|TRBJ1-1
CASSPGGGAGHTEAFF
TGTGCCAGCAGCCCCGGGGGAGGGGCTGGTCACACTGAAGCTTTCTTT
>-|14|many|TRBV7-2|TRBJ1-5
CASSFHTRNQPQHF
TGTGCCAGCAGCTTTCACACCCGCAATCAGCCCCAGCATTTT
>-|14|many|TRBV25-1|TRBJ1-1
CASSEYTPNTEAFF
TGTGCCAGCAGTGAATATACGCCGAACACTGAAGCTTTCTTT
>-|13|many|TRBV15|TRBJ1-1
CATSRDLREKAFF
TGTGCCACCAGCAGAGATTTGAGGGAAAAAGCTTTCTTT
>-|15|few|TRBV9|TRBJ2-3
CASSVEMSSGDTQYF
TGTGCCAGCAGCGTAGAGATGTCGTCTGGGGATACGCAGTATTTT
>-|12|few|TRBV28|TRBJ1-6
CASSLVGSPLHF
TGTGCCAGCAGTTTGGTTGGCTCACCCCTCCACTTT
>-|12|-|TRBV25-1|TRBJ1-1
CASARFGTEAFF
TGTGCCAGCGCCAGATTTGGTACTGAAGCTTTCTTT
>-|14|many|TRBV7-3|TRBJ2-2
CASSGGPYTGELFF
TGTGCCAGCTCTGGCGGGCCGTACACCGGGGAGCTGTTTTTT
>-|13|-|TRBV11-2|TRBJ1-1
CASSSMANTEAFF
TGTGCCAGCAGCTCGATGGCCAACACTGAAGCTTTCTTT
>-|17|few|TRBV7-9|TRBJ1-6
CASSFDSEGSYNSPLHF
TGTGCCAGCAGCTTTGACAGTGAAGGCTCCTATAATTCACCCCTCCACTTT
>-|11|-|TRBV20-1|TRBJ2-7
CRPASAYEQYF
TGCAGACCCGCCAGCGCCTACGAGCAGTACTTC
>TRBD1|15|-|TRBV12-3/TRBV12-4|TRBJ2-5
CASSLGTGGGETQYF
TGTGCCAGCAGTTTGGGAACAGGGGGCGGGGAGACCCAGTACTTC
>TRBD1|13|few|TRBV2|TRBJ2-7
CASTQTGGYEQYF
TGTGCCAGCACCCAGACAGGGGGGTACGAGCAGTACTTC
>-|16|-|TRBV20-1|TRBJ2-7
CSARDDRGGSRNEQYF
TGCAGTGCTAGAGATGATCGCGGGGGCTCTCGGAACGAGCAGTACTTC
>-|11|-|TRBV19|TRBJ2-5
CASSIYETQYF
TGTGCCAGTAGTATTTATGAGACCCAGTACTTC
>-|11|few|TRBV4-1|TRBJ2-7
CASSHRDEQYF
TGCGCCAGCAGCCACCGAGACGAGCAGTACTTC
>-|17|many|TRBV10-3|TRBJ1-6
CAISDARGGQKNSPLHF
TGTGCCATCAGTGATGCTAGGGGGGGACAAAAGAATTCACCCCTCCACTTT